This T cell receptor (beta chain) was identified during a study of shared clonotypes between healthy human individuals. For the study at large: The donor group consisted of a couple of women and three men, aged 18 to 49.

Points on this clone: Its target is unknown.

All donors were Caucasian adults living in Nashville, Tennessee. The length of the CDR3 is 16 residues. CDR1 is SGHTA, CDR2 FQGNSA, per germline. The V segment lost 1 base and the J segment 3 bases; nucleotides outside the gene matches: 8. The deep-level immunoSEQ assay was used. The repertoire was sequenced with immunoSEQ multiplex PCR; TCRdb's copy has only in-frame clones and lacks some. The sample holds about 2.3 million clones, approximately 95% seen once. Study-wide findings and caveats: Naive subsets usually exceeded memory subsets in estimated richness.

The sequenced sample consisted of naive CD4+ T cells from PBMCs. Documented subset: CD45RA+ positively selected. V gene TRBV7-2 combines with J gene TRBJ2-7; TRBD2 aligns across 8 bases. This receptor was identified in a man aged 18 to 30 in good health. Some clones in this sample may be carry-over from other donors' samples. CDR3 in DNA: TGTGCCAGCAGCTTAGGGAGCGCGGGAGGCCTCTACGAGCAGTACTTC. Amino acids: CASSLGSAGGLYEQYF.